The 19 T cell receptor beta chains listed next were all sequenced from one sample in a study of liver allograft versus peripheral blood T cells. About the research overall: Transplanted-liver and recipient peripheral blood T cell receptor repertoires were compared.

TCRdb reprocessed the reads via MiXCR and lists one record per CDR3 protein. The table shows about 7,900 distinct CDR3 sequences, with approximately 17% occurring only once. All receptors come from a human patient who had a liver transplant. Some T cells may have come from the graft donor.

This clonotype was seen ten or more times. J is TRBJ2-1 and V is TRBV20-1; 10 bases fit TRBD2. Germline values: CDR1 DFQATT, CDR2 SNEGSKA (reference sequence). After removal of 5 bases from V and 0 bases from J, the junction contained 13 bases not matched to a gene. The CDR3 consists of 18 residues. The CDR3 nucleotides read TGCAGTGCTTTGAGCGGGAGGGCCGGGTCTAGCTCCTACAATGAGCAGTTCTTC. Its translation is CSALSGRAGSSSYNEQFF.

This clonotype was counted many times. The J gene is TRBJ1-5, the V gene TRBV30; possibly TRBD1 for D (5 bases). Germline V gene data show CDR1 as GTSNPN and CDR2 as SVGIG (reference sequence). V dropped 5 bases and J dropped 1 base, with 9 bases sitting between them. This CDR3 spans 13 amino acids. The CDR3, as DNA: TGTGCCTGGGCGGGGCACAGCAATCAGCCCCAGCATTTT. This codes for CAWAGHSNQPQHF.

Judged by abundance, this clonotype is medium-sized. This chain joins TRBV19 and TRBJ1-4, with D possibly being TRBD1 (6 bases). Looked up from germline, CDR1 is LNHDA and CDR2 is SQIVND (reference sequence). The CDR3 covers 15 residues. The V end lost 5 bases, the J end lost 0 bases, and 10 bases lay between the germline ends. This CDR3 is CASSVRTATNEKLFF. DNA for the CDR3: TGTGCCAGTAGTGTGAGGACAGCAACTAATGAAAAACTGTTTTTT.

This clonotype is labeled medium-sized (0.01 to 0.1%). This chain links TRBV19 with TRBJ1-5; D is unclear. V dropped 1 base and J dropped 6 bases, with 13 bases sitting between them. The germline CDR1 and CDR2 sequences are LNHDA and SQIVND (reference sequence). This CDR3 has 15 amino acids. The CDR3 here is CASSIVAGVGQPQHF. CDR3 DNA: TGTGCCAGTAGTATAGTGGCAGGAGTTGGTCAGCCCCAGCATTTT. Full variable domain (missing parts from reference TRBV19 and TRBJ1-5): DGGITQSPKYLFRKEGQNVTLSCEQNLNHDAMYWYRQDPGQGLRLIYYSQIVNDFQKGDIAEGYSVSREKKESFPLTVTSAQKNPTAFYLCASSIVAGVGQPQHFGDGTRLSIL.

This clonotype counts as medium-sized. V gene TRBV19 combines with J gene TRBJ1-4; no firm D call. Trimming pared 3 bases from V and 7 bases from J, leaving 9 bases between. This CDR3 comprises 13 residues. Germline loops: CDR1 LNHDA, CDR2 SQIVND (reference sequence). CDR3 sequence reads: CASSMGSSEKLFF. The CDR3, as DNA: TGTGCCAGTAGTATGGGCAGTAGTGAAAAACTGTTTTTT.

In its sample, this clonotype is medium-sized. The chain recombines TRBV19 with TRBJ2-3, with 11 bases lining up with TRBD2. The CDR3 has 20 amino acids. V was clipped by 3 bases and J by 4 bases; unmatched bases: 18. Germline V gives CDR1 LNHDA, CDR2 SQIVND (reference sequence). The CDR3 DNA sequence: TGTGCCAGTAGTATCCGAACTAGCGGGGGTCCAGGGAAGACCGCAGATACGCAGTATTTT. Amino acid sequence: CASSIRTSGGPGKTADTQYF.

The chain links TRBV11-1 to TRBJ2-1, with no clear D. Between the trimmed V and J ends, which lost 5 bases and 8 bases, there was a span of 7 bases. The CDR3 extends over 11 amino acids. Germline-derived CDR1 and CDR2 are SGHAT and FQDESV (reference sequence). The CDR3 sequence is CASSISHEQFF. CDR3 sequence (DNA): TGTGCCAGCAGCATCAGTCATGAGCAGTTCTTC.

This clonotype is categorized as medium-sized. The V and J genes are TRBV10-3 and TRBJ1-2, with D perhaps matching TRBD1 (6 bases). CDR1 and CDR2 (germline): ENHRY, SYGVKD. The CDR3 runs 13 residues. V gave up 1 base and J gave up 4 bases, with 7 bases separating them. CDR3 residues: CAISEWGAYGYTF. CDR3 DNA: TGTGCCATCAGTGAGTGGGGGGCCTATGGCTACACCTTC.

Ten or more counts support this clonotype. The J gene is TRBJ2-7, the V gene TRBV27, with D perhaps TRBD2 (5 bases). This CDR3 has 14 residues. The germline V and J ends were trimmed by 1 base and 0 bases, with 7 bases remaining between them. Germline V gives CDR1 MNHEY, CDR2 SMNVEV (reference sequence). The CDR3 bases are TGTGCCAGCAGTTTATATACTAGCTCCTACGAGCAGTACTTC. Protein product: CASSLYTSSYEQYF.

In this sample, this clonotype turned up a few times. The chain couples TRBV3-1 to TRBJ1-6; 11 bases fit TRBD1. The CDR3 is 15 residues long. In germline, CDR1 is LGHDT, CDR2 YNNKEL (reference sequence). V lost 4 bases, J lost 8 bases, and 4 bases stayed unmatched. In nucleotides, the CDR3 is TGTGCCAGCAGCCTCTCGGGACAGGGGGATTCACCCCTCCACTTT. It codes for CASSLSGQGDSPLHF.

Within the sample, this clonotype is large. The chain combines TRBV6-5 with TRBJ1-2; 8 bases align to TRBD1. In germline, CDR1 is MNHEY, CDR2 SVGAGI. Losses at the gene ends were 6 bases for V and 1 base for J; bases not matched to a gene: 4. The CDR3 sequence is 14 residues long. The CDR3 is CASRRQGINYGYTF. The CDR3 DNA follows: TGTGCCAGCAGGAGACAGGGGATTAACTATGGCTACACCTTC.

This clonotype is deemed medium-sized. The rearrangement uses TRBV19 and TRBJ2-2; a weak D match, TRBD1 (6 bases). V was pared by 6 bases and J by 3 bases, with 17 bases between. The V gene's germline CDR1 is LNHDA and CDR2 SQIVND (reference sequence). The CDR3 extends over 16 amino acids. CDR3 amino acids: CASSSWQGRHTGELFF. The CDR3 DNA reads TGTGCCAGTAGCTCGTGGCAGGGGCGACACACCGGGGAGCTGTTTTTT.

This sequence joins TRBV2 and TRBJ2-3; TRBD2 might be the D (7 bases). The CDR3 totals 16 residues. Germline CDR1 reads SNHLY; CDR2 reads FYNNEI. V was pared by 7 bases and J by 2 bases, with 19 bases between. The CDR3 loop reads CASTYRGGSVTDTQYF. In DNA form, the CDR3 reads TGTGCCAGCACATATAGGGGGGGCAGCGTCACAGATACGCAGTATTTT.

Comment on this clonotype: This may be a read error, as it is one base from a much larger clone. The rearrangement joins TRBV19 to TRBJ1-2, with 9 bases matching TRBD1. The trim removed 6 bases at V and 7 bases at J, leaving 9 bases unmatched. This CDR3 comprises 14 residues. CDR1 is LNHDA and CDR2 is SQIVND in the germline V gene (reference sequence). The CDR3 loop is CASRTTGGGVGYTF. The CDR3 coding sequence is TGTGCCAGTAGAACAACAGGGGGCGGCGTTGGCTACACCTTC.

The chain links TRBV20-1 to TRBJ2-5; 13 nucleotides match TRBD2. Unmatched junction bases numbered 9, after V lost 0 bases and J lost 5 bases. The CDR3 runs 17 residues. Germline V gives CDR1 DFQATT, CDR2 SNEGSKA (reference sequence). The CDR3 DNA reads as TGCAGTGCTAGAGACTCCGGGACTAGCGGGACTTGGGAGACCCAGTACTTC. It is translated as CSARDSGTSGTWETQYF.

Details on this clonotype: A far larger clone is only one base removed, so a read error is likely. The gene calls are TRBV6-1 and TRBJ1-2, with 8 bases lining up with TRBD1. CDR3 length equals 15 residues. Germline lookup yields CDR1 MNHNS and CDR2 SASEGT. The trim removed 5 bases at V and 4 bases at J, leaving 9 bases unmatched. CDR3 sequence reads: CASSYWTGQVYGYTF. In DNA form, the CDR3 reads TGTGCCAGCAGTTACTGGACAGGGCAAGTCTATGGCTACACCTTC.

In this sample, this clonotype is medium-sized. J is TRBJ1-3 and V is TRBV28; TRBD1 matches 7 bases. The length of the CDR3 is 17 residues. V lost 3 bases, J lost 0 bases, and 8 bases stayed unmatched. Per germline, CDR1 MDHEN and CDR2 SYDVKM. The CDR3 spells CASSLERDSYSGNTIYF. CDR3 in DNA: TGTGCCAGCAGTTTGGAAAGGGACAGTTACTCTGGAAACACCATATATTTT. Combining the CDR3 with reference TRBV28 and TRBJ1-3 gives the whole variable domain DVKVTQSSRYLVKRTGEKVFLECVQDMDHENMFWYRQDPGLGLRLIYFSYDVKMKEKGDIPEGYSVSREKKERFSLILESASTNQTSMYLCASSLERDSYSGNTIYFGEGSWLTVV.

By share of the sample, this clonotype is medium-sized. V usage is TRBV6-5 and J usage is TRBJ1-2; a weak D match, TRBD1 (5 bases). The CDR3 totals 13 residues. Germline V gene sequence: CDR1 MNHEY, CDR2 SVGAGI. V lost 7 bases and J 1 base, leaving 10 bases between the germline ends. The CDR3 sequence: CASNKGRNYGYTF. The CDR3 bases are TGTGCCAGCAACAAGGGACGTAACTATGGCTACACCTTC.

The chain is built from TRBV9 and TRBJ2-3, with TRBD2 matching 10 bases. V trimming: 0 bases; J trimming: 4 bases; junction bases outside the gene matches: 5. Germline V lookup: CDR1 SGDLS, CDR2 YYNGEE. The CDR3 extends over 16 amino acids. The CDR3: CASSVGLAGEADTQYF. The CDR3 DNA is TGTGCCAGCAGCGTAGGGCTAGCGGGAGAAGCAGATACGCAGTATTTT.